This T cell receptor beta chain appears in the sequencing data of a study of post-analysis software for immune sequencing data. Study context: The courses of disease that were included comprised relapsing-remitting, secondary progressive and progressive-relapsing multiple sclerosis.

The TCR beta cDNA libraries carried unique molecular identifiers. TCRdb reprocessed the PCR reads with MiXCR, giving one entry per CDR3 protein. The sample records about 770,000 distinct CDR3 sequences, about 43% being singletons. Overall study findings and caveats: Significantly decreased normalized Chao1 diversity was recorded for multiple sclerosis patients relative to controls. Clustering by F measure revealed strong co-clustering among samples prepared together in one batch.

With regard to this clonotype: Its antigen is unidentified. Possible read error: a much larger clone is one base away.

The clonotype was recovered from a girl between 10 and 17 years old with multiple sclerosis. What was sequenced was blood.

CDR3 amino acids: CASSRTGGSYEQCF. Here the CDR3 DNA reads TGTGCCAGCAGTAGGACAGGGGGCTCCTACGAGCAGTGCTTC. V and J are TRBV6-5 and TRBJ2-7; TRBD1 matches 11 bases. The CDR3 sequence is 14 residues long. The germline CDR1 and CDR2 sequences are MNHEY and SVGAGI.